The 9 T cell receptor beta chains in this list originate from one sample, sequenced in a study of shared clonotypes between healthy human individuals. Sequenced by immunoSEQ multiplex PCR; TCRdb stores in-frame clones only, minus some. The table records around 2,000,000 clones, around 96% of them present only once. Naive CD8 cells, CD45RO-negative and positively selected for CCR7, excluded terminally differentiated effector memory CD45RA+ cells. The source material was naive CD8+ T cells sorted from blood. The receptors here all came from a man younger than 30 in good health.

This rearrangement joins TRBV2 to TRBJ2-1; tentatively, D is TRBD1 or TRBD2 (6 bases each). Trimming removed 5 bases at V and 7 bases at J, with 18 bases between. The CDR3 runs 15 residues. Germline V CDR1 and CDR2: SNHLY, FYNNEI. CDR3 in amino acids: CASSTRDFGTNEQFF. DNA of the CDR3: TGTGCCAGCAGTACCCGGGACTTTGGGACAAATGAGCAGTTCTTC.

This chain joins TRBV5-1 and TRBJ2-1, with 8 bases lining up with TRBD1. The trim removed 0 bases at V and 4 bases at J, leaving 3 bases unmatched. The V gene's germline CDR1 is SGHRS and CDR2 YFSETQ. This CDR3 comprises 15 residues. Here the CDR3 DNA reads TGCGCCAGCAGCTTGGGGGGACAGGAGTACAATGAGCAGTTCTTC. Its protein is CASSLGGQEYNEQFF.

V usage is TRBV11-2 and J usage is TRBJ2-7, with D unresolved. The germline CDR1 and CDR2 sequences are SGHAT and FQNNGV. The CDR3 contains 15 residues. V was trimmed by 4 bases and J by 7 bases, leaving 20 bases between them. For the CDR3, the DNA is TGTGCCAGCAGCTCTGTGGCGCCTAGAAGTGGAGAGCAGTACTTC. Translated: CASSSVAPRSGEQYF.

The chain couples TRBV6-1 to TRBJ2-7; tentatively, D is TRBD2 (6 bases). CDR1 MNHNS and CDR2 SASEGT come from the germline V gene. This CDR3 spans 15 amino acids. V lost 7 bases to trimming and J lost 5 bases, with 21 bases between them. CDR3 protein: CASILIGGTQDEQYF. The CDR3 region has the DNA TGTGCCAGCATCCTGATCGGGGGTACCCAGGACGAGCAGTACTTC.

The CDR3 DNA is TGTGCCAGCAGCTTGTACGTGACTAGCGGGGGTTCATACGAGCAGTACTTC. Amino acids: CASSLYVTSGGSYEQYF. The J gene is TRBJ2-7, the V gene TRBV7-9; 12 bases fit TRBD2. This CDR3 spans 17 amino acids. V trimming: 3 bases; J trimming: 4 bases; junction bases outside the gene matches: 10. CDR1 is SEHNR and CDR2 is FQNEAQ in the germline V gene (reference sequence).

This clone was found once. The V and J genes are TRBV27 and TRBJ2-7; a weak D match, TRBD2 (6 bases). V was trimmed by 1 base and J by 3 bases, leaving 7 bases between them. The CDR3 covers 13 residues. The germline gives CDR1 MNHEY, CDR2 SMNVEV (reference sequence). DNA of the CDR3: TGTGCCAGCAGTTTATGGGGGGACTACGAGCAGTACTTC. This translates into CASSLWGDYEQYF.

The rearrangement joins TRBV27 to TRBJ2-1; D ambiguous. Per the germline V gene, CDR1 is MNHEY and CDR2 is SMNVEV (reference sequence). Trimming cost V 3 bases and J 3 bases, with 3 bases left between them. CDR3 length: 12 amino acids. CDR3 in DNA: TGTGCCAGCAGTTTCCACTACAATGAGCAGTTCTTC. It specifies CASSFHYNEQFF.

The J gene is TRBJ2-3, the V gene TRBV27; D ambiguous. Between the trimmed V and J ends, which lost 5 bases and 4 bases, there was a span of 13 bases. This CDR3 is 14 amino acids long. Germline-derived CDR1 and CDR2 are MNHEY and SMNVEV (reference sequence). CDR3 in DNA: TGTGCCAGCAGTCGTCCCGCGGACCCAGATACGCAGTATTTT. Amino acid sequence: CASSRPADPDTQYF.

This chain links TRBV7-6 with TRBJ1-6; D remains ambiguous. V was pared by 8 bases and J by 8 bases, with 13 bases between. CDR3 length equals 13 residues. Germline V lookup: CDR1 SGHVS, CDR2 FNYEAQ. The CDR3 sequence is CASGHGGDSPLHF. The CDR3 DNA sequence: TGTGCCAGCGGCCACGGCGGTGATTCACCCCTCCACTTT.